Following are 9 T cell receptor beta chains from one sample sequenced in a study of regulatory T cells in long-lasting Graves disease. To make TCR beta libraries, researchers used iRepertoire HTBI primers and Arm-PCR of CDR3 regions. Each CDR3 protein gets one entry after TCRdb re-called the multiplex PCR reads with MiXCR. The sample yields 420,000 or so distinct CDR3 sequences, roughly 15% seen once. Time point denoted: newly diagnosed GD, antithyroid drugs for less than 3 months. The authors made the TCR library using RNA they extracted from PBMCs. The data also belong to a second study, concerning T cells in Graves' hyperthyroidism and ophthalmopathy.

Specimen: peripheral blood mononuclear cells (PBMCs), collected at new diagnosis, from a patient treated with antithyroid drugs. All receptors derive from a woman aged 18-29 years with Graves disease.

This clonotype was counted a few times. This chain joins TRBV6-2 or TRBV6-3 and TRBJ2-7; D unresolved. Germline CDR1 MNHEY, CDR2 SVGEGT. This CDR3 comprises 13 residues. V shed 0 bases and J shed 6 bases, with 9 bases lying between them. Written as DNA, the CDR3 is TGTGCCAGCAGTTACTCGCGAGACTCCGAGCAGTACTTC. The encoded protein is CASSYSRDSEQYF.

The chain has TRBV27 and TRBJ1-5; tentative D call: TRBD1 (6 bases). V lost 8 bases, J lost 6 bases, and 14 bases lay in between. The CDR3 is made up of 13 amino acids. CDR1 is MNHEY, CDR2 SMNVEV, per germline (reference sequence). CDR3 sequence (DNA): TGTGCCAGCGGATACAGGGCGGGTCAGCCCCAGCATTTT. It is translated as CASGYRAGQPQHF.

In its sample, this clonotype was seen a few times. The V call is TRBV7-9, the J call TRBJ2-3, with TRBD2 identical over 12 bases. Germline V lookup: CDR1 SEHNR, CDR2 FQNEAQ (reference sequence). This CDR3 comprises 17 residues. The J segment lost 0 bases and the V segment lost 5 bases, leaving 6 bases of the junction unmatched. This CDR3 is CASSDGLAGSSTDTQYF. The CDR3 nucleotides are TGTGCCAGCAGCGACGGACTAGCGGGATCTAGCACAGATACGCAGTATTTT.

This clonotype was counted a few times. The chain joins TRBV18 to TRBJ2-1; D perhaps matches TRBD2 (6 bases). V dropped 3 bases and J dropped 4 bases, with 19 bases sitting between them. The CDR3 is 17 amino acids. Germline lookup yields CDR1 KGHSH and CDR2 LQKENI. The CDR3 protein is CASSPPGGGNLYNEQFF. In nucleotides, the CDR3 is TGTGCCAGCTCACCTCCAGGTGGCGGGAACCTATACAATGAGCAGTTCTTC.

This clonotype has more than one count but fewer than ten. The chain links TRBV9 to TRBJ1-4; a possible D gene is TRBD1 (5 bases). CDR3 size: 15 residues. The V gene's germline CDR1 is SGDLS and CDR2 YYNGEE. Trimming removed 7 bases from V and 3 bases from J, with 16 bases in between. The CDR3: CASHSSGRANEKLFF. CDR3 nucleotide sequence: TGTGCCAGCCACTCTTCGGGGCGGGCTAATGAAAAACTGTTTTTT.

This clonotype was detected ten times or more. The chain combines TRBV3-1 with TRBJ2-5, with 14 bases lining up with TRBD2. The junction had 3 bases not matched to a gene; V was cut back by 0 bases and J by 3 bases. The CDR3 spans 17 residues. CDR1 LGHDT and CDR2 YNNKEL come from the germline V gene (reference sequence). This CDR3 reads CASSQDLGLAGEETQYF. The CDR3 DNA sequence: TGTGCCAGCAGCCAAGACCTGGGACTAGCGGGAGAAGAGACCCAGTACTTC.

This clonotype was recorded many times. The rearrangement links TRBV11-2 to TRBJ2-7; D gene uncertain. V was trimmed by 3 bases and J by 7 bases, leaving 19 bases between them. Germline V gene sequence: CDR1 SGHAT, CDR2 FQNNGV. CDR3 size: 15 residues. DNA of the CDR3: TGTGCCAGCAGCTTTGCGCCGGACGGAGCGTATGAGCAGTACTTC. This encodes CASSFAPDGAYEQYF.

This clonotype was observed many times. This sequence joins TRBV27 and TRBJ1-1, with 8 positions matching TRBD1. Germline V CDR1 and CDR2: MNHEY, SMNVEV (reference sequence). J was trimmed by 8 bases and V by 8 bases; bases with no gene match: 10. The CDR3 contains 13 residues. CDR3 in amino acids: CASAGTGPKEAFF. CDR3 nucleotide sequence: TGTGCCAGCGCTGGGACAGGCCCTAAAGAAGCTTTCTTT.

This clonotype has at least ten counts. This rearrangement joins TRBV20-1 to TRBJ2-7; 12 bases map to TRBD2. V lost 1 base and J lost 3; bases outside the gene matches: 4. Germline CDR1 reads DFQATT; CDR2 reads SNEGSKA (reference sequence). The CDR3 spans 15 residues. In DNA form, the CDR3 reads TGCAGTGCTAGAGGACTAGCGGGAGTAGTCTACGAGCAGTACTTC. Translation: CSARGLAGVVYEQYF.